This TCR beta chain was obtained from a study of cytomegalovirus exposure and HLA in healthy donors. General observations from the study: Generally TCR sequences proved uncommon, though certain public TCRs appeared in numerous donors.

Produced via immunoSEQ multiplex PCR; TCRdb's table is partial and in-frame only. Among roughly 190,000 clones listed, about 89% were seen once. About this clone: Its antigen remains unknown.

V was clipped by 5 bases and J by 5 bases; unmatched bases: 5. This CDR3 region has 13 residues. Germline V gene data show CDR1 as PRHDT and CDR2 as FYEKMQ (reference sequence). Sequencing input: PBMCs. The clonotype was recovered from a man aged 30 to 39 in good health and CMV-seropositive. This sequence joins TRBV13 and TRBJ2-5, with 7 bases aligning to TRBD2. The CDR3 nucleotides read TGTGCCAGCAGCCTAGCGGATGGGGAGACCCAGTACTTC. It yields the protein CASSLADGETQYF.